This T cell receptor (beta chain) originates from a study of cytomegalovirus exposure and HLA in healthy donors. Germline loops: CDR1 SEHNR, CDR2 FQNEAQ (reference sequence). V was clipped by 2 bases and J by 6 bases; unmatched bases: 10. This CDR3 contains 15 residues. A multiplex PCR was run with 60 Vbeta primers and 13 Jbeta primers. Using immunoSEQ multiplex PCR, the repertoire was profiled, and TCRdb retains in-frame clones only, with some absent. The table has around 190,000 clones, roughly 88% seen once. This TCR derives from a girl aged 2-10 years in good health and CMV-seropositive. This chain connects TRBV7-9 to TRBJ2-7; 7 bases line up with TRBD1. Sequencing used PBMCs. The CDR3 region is CASSLLKGAQREQYF. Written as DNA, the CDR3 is TGTGCCAGCAGCTTATTGAAGGGGGCGCAACGCGAGCAGTACTTC. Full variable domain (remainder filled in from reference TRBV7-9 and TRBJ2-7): DTGVSQNPRHKITKRGQNVTFRCDPISEHNRLYWYRQTLGQGPEFLTYFQNEAQLEKSRLLSDRFSAERPKGSFSTLEIQRTEQGDSAMYLCASSLLKGAQREQYFGPGTRLTVT.